The 29 T cell receptor beta chains given below trace back to one sample, sequenced in a study of neurological immune-mediated disorders. Time point reported: technical triplicate 1. TCRdb fed the 5' RACE reads into MiXCR, producing one record per CDR3 protein. The sample lists approximately 23,000 distinct CDR3 sequences, less than 15% occurring once. Sequencing was done on a sample of CD4+ T cells from blood. The source of these receptors is a female donor with HTLV-1-associated myelopathy (HAM/TSP).

This clonotype was recorded many times. This sequence joins TRBV20-1 and TRBJ2-4; D gene uncertain. This CDR3 is 14 amino acids long. The V gene's germline CDR1 is DFQATT and CDR2 SNEGSKA (reference sequence). V gave up 2 bases and J gave up 1 base, with 9 bases separating them. The CDR3 region is CSARRGVAKNIQYF. CDR3 nucleotides: TGCAGTGCTAGACGAGGTGTTGCCAAAAACATTCAGTACTTC.

This clonotype showed up many times. This chain joins TRBV6-4 and TRBJ1-1; D not certain. Germline CDR1 MRHNA, CDR2 SNTAGT. CDR3 length: 13 amino acids. V was pared by 4 bases and J by 0 bases, with 6 bases between. CDR3 in DNA: TGTGCCAGCAGTGTCCAGTTGAACACTGAAGCTTTCTTT. Residues: CASSVQLNTEAFF.

This clonotype appeared many times. This rearrangement joins TRBV2 to TRBJ1-2; possibly TRBD1 for D (6 bases). V shed 7 bases and J shed 0 bases, with 15 bases lying between them. CDR1 SNHLY and CDR2 FYNNEI come from the germline V gene. CDR3 size: 15 residues. The CDR3 DNA follows: TGTGCCAGCAACAAAGAACAGGGAGCTAACTATGGCTACACCTTC. It encodes CASNKEQGANYGYTF.

This clonotype came up many times. The chain joins TRBV7-2 to TRBJ2-5; D gene unclear. Per the germline V gene, CDR1 is SGHTA and CDR2 is FQGNSA. V lost 2 bases, J lost 0 bases, and 7 bases lay in between. This CDR3 is built from 14 residues. In DNA form, the CDR3 reads TGTGCCAGCAGCTTAAGGCAGTACCAAGAGACCCAGTACTTC. This gives the protein CASSLRQYQETQYF.

CDR3 amino acids: CASSLGGTAQETQYF. The DNA of the CDR3 is TGCGCCAGCAGCTTGGGGGGGACGGCACAAGAGACCCAGTACTTC. This rearrangement joins TRBV5-1 to TRBJ2-5, with D perhaps matching TRBD1 or TRBD2 (5 bases each). The CDR3 runs to 15 residues. V was pared by 0 bases and J by 2 bases, with 11 bases between. Germline-derived CDR1 and CDR2 are SGHRS and YFSETQ.

This clonotype has more than one count but fewer than ten. The chain combines TRBV7-3 with TRBJ2-5; D call uncertain. V was trimmed by 4 bases and J by 2 bases, leaving 5 bases between them. The CDR3 runs to 12 residues. Germline assignment: CDR1 SGHTA and CDR2 FQGTGA. As DNA, the CDR3 is TGTGCCAGCAGCTCCTTGCAAGAGACCCAGTACTTC. Translation: CASSSLQETQYF.

This clonotype has at least ten counts. The J gene is TRBJ2-7, the V gene TRBV10-2, with D possibly TRBD1 on 6 matching bases. Trimming took off 6 bases at V and 7 bases at J, with 7 bases between the two ends. Per the germline V gene, CDR1 is WSHSY and CDR2 is SAAADI. The CDR3 spans 10 residues. The chain's CDR3 is CASRRGEQYF. The CDR3 DNA sequence: TGCGCCAGCAGGAGGGGGGAGCAGTACTTC.

This clonotype was detected ten times or more. The CDR3 nucleotides are TGTGCCAGCGGCAGGGGGACGCGAACTGAAGCTTTCTTT. Amino acid sequence: CASGRGTRTEAFF. The chain couples TRBV3-1 to TRBJ1-1; TRBD1 agrees at 7 bases. After removal of 8 bases from V and 5 bases from J, the junction contained 8 bases not matched to a gene. This CDR3 contains 13 residues. Germline CDR1 reads LGHDT; CDR2 reads YNNKEL (reference sequence).

In the case of this clonotype: No DNA is shown, since the ends of the CDR3 on it are uncertain; the CDR3 is the one TCRdb lists. This chain uses TRBV5-5 with TRBJ2-2; TRBD2, the table's D call, was not compared with the DNA. The CDR3 length equals 21 residues, ends included. Germline CDR1 reads SGHKS; CDR2 reads YYEKEE (reference sequence). The CDR3 is CASSFYICSAREREPSGELFF.

This clonotype was found many times. The V and J genes are TRBV5-1 and TRBJ2-1, with TRBD2 identical over 7 bases. The germline gives CDR1 SGHRS, CDR2 YFSETQ. Germline trimming cut 4 bases from V and 0 bases from J; bases unmatched to any gene: 7. The CDR3 is 16 amino acids. The CDR3 nucleotides are TGCGCCAGCAGCGCCGCACTAGCGAGCTCCTACAATGAGCAGTTCTTC. This translates into CASSAALASSYNEQFF.

This clonotype was recorded at least ten times. The rearrangement uses TRBV20-1 and TRBJ2-3; 11 bases align to TRBD1. The CDR3 is 14 amino acids. J was trimmed by 5 bases and V by 4 bases; bases with no gene match: 5. Germline CDR1 reads DFQATT; CDR2 reads SNEGSKA (reference sequence). CDR3 sequence (DNA): TGCAGTGCTAACCGGGACAGGGGGAAAGATACGCAGTATTTT. Protein sequence: CSANRDRGKDTQYF.

This clonotype was recorded many times. The gene calls are TRBV4-2 and TRBJ2-3; possibly TRBD2 for D (7 bases). CDR1 LGHNA and CDR2 YNFKEQ come from the germline V gene. The CDR3 covers 19 residues. V was clipped by 4 bases and J by 0 bases, with 23 bases between them. DNA of the CDR3: TGTGCCAGCAGCCCCCTAGGGGGGGGGCTTCCCCGGAGCACAGATACGCAGTATTTT. The encoded protein is CASSPLGGGLPRSTDTQYF.

This clonotype was seen ten or more times. V usage is TRBV20-1 and J usage is TRBJ2-7; D may be TRBD1 or TRBD2 (5 bases each). V dropped 6 bases and J dropped 3 bases, with 18 bases sitting between them. Germline values: CDR1 DFQATT, CDR2 SNEGSKA (reference sequence). The CDR3 is 14 residues long. DNA of the CDR3: TGCAGTGCCCTAAAACAGGACGGACTCTACGAGCAGTACTTC. Its protein is CSALKQDGLYEQYF.

The table lists this clonotype with many counts. The chain employs TRBV20-1 and TRBJ2-7; D may be TRBD2 (5 bases). The CDR3 sequence is 15 residues long. CDR1 DFQATT and CDR2 SNEGSKA come from the germline V gene (reference sequence). Trimming removed 3 bases from V and 4 bases from J, with 19 bases in between. The CDR3 DNA follows: TGCAGTGCTAGCCTCCCCCGGGGAGATCCGTACGAGCAGTACTTC. Its translation is CSASLPRGDPYEQYF.

This clonotype was seen at least ten times. In DNA form, the CDR3 reads TGCAGCGTTGCGGGACAATACACAGATACGCAGTATTTT. Translating gives CSVAGQYTDTQYF. This sequence joins TRBV29-1 and TRBJ2-3; maybe TRBD1 (6 bases). V lost 4 bases and J lost 2, with 10 bases in between. The CDR3 is 13 amino acids. Germline CDR1 reads SQVTM; CDR2 reads ANQGSEA.

This clonotype was seen at least ten times. The chain joins TRBV7-2 to TRBJ1-3, with 7 bases lining up with TRBD1. The V gene's germline CDR1 is SGHTA and CDR2 FQGNSA. V lost 3 bases to trimming and J lost 8 bases; unmatched junction nucleotides: 7. The length of the CDR3 is 14 residues. The chain's CDR3 is CASSFKGADHTIYF. CDR3 nucleotide sequence: TGTGCCAGCAGCTTCAAGGGGGCCGACCACACCATATATTTT.

The table lists this clonotype with many counts. This chain joins TRBV6-5 and TRBJ2-3; the D is unclear. The ends were cut back, 0 bases at V and 3 bases at J, with 7 bases in the middle. The CDR3 extends over 14 amino acids. Germline CDR1 and CDR2: MNHEY and SVGAGI. CDR3 in amino acids: CASSYSSGTDTQYF. The DNA for the CDR3 is TGTGCCAGCAGTTACTCGTCAGGAACAGATACGCAGTATTTT.

This clonotype was recorded many times. This chain connects TRBV7-2 to TRBJ1-2, with 9 bases fitting TRBD1. The CDR3 runs to 15 residues. Losses at the gene ends were 5 bases for V and 2 bases for J; bases not matched to a gene: 6. The germline gives CDR1 SGHTA, CDR2 FQGNSA. This CDR3 reads CASSPRTGVNYGYTF. The CDR3 nucleotides read TGTGCCAGCAGCCCCCGGACAGGGGTAAACTATGGCTACACCTTC.

This clonotype came up many times. The V and J genes are TRBV20-1 and TRBJ2-2; 11 nucleotides match TRBD2. The CDR3 has 15 amino acids. CDR1 is DFQATT, CDR2 SNEGSKA, per germline (reference sequence). Germline trimming cut 4 bases from V and 4 bases from J; bases unmatched to any gene: 5. CDR3 sequence reads: CSATFSGGATGELFF. The DNA of the CDR3 is TGCAGTGCTACGTTTAGCGGGGGGGCCACCGGGGAGCTGTTTTTT.

This clonotype occurred many times. The chain couples TRBV20-1 to TRBJ1-1; possible D gene TRBD1, 5 bases. The CDR3 is 13 amino acids. V lost 7 bases, J lost 0 bases, and 12 bases lay in between. Germline V gene lookup returns CDR1 DFQATT and CDR2 SNEGSKA (reference sequence). For the CDR3, the DNA is TGCAGTGGAAGGAACAGGTTGAACACTGAAGCTTTCTTT. Translation: CSGRNRLNTEAFF.

The chain employs TRBV7-9 and TRBJ2-7, with TRBD2 matching 13 bases. Germline CDR1 SEHNR, CDR2 FQNEAQ (reference sequence). The CDR3 consists of 22 residues. Losses at the gene ends were 5 bases for V and 6 bases for J; bases not matched to a gene: 28. This chain's CDR3 is CASSSSRDRGLRLAGGAAEQYF. Here the CDR3 DNA reads TGTGCCAGCAGCAGCAGCCGGGACAGGGGCCTAAGACTAGCGGGGGGCGCAGCCGAGCAGTACTTC. Full variable domain (missing parts from reference TRBV7-9 and TRBJ2-7): DTGVSQNPRHKITKRGQNVTFRCDPISEHNRLYWYRQTLGQGPEFLTYFQNEAQLEKSRLLSDRFSAERPKGSFSTLEIQRTEQGDSAMYLCASSSSRDRGLRLAGGAAEQYFGPGTRLTVT.

The chain recombines TRBV4-1 with TRBJ2-1; no reliable D call. CDR3 length: 13 residues. Germline loops: CDR1 MGHRA, CDR2 YSYEKL. The ends were cut back, 5 bases at V and 10 bases at J, with 15 bases in the middle. CDR3 bases: TGCGCCAGCAGCTTAGGCAGGAACTACGAGCAGTTCTTC. Encoded protein: CASSLGRNYEQFF.

This clonotype turned up a few times. The V gene is TRBV4-2, the J gene TRBJ2-6; 7 bases map to TRBD1. V lost 0 bases to trimming and J lost 2 bases; unmatched junction nucleotides: 1. Germline CDR1 and CDR2: LGHNA and YNFKEQ. The CDR3 runs 16 residues. In nucleotides, the CDR3 is TGTGCCAGCAGCCAAGATACAGGGGCTGGGGCCAACGTCCTGACTTTC. Residues: CASSQDTGAGANVLTF.

This clonotype was seen many times. The V call is TRBV7-8, the J call TRBJ2-5; TRBD2 matches at 7 bases. The germline V gene encodes CDR1 SGHVS and CDR2 FQNEAQ. The CDR3 consists of 16 residues. V trimming: 2 bases; J trimming: 1 base; junction bases outside the gene matches: 7. This chain's CDR3 is CASSLWRGRFQETQYF. Here the CDR3 DNA reads TGTGCCAGCAGCTTATGGCGGGGGAGGTTCCAAGAGACCCAGTACTTC.

This clonotype was seen many times. This chain's CDR3 is CASSLFRPGRGSYNEQFF. DNA of the CDR3: TGTGCCAGCAGCTTATTTCGGCCGGGCAGGGGCTCCTACAATGAGCAGTTCTTC. The rearrangement links TRBV7-2 to TRBJ2-1; D is possibly TRBD1 (6 bases). This CDR3 is 18 amino acids long. CDR1 is SGHTA, CDR2 FQGNSA, per germline. V was trimmed by 2 bases and J by 0 bases, leaving 17 bases between them.

At least ten counts were recorded for this clonotype. The V call is TRBV11-3, the J call TRBJ1-4; the D is unclear. Per germline, CDR1 SGHNT and CDR2 YENEEA. There are 17 residues in the CDR3. V lost 1 base and J 2 bases, leaving 14 bases between the germline ends. As DNA, the CDR3 is TGTGCCAGCAGCTTAGGCCGAGGCGGTATTACTAATGAAAAACTGTTTTTT. This encodes CASSLGRGGITNEKLFF.

This clonotype showed up many times. CDR3 region: CASSLDITSGSSDTQYF. The CDR3 DNA follows: TGTGCCAGCAGCTTAGATATTACTAGCGGGAGTTCAGATACGCAGTATTTT. The chain recombines TRBV7-9 with TRBJ2-3; the match to TRBD2 covers 11 bases. Germline CDR1 SEHNR, CDR2 FQNEAQ (reference sequence). The CDR3 is 17 residues long. V gave up 1 base and J gave up 4 bases; unmatched junction bases: 7.

Many counts were recorded for this clonotype. The chain recombines TRBV12-1 with TRBJ2-3. TRBV12-1 represents a pseudogene. CDR3 size: 10 residues. CDR3 protein: CASRGDTQYF. The CDR3 region has the DNA TGTGCCAGCAGAGGAGATACGCAGTATTTT.

Ten or more counts support this clonotype. The chain is built from TRBV5-1 and TRBJ1-2; maybe TRBD1 (6 bases). The V end lost 3 bases, the J end lost 0 bases, and 12 bases lay between the germline ends. There are 15 residues in the CDR3. The germline gives CDR1 SGHRS, CDR2 YFSETQ. The CDR3 reads CASSSQGKPNYGYTF. The CDR3 nucleotides are TGCGCCAGCAGCTCCCAGGGGAAACCTAACTATGGCTACACCTTC.